This TCR beta chain is from a study of T cell changes during pregnancy in multiple sclerosis. TCRdb's copy holds only in-frame clones and misses some; the assay was immunoSEQ multiplex PCR. The sample carries 50,000 to 55,000 clones, over 90% recorded once. From germline, CDR1 is WNHNN and CDR2 SYGVQD (reference sequence). J was trimmed by 5 bases and V by 1 base; bases with no gene match: 7. The CDR3 loop spans 16 amino acids. This TCR came from a female donor with multiple sclerosis, enrolled in a pregnancy study. This sample comprised CD4+ T cells from peripheral blood mononuclear cells, obtained in the third trimester of pregnancy. The gene calls are TRBV10-1 and TRBJ2-3; 9 bases fit TRBD1. The CDR3 DNA reads TGCGCCAGCAGTGAGTATTCCGGGACAGGGCAAGATACGCAGTATTTT. It encodes CASSEYSGTGQDTQYF.